This T cell receptor (beta chain) is drawn from a study of T-cell memory formation after mild COVID-19. As for the study in general: There were largely donor-specific TCR clusters.

Study-wide points: Contracting CD4+ clones were located mainly in CM and EM, and CD8+ clones in EMRA. Balance between CD4 and CD8 was seen in clones contracting day 15 to 85, and a CD4+ lean was seen in later expanders.

Germline lookup yields CDR1 MNHEY and CDR2 SVGEGT. CDR3 length: 19 amino acids. Trimming cost V 6 bases and J 2 bases; bases outside gene matches: 14. This clonotype has only a few counts. Its antigen is unidentified. A single record per CDR3 protein comes from TCRdb applying MiXCR to the 5' RACE reads. The table lists 35,000 to 50,000 distinct CDR3 sequences, roughly 9% of them singletons. This TCR derives from an adult woman who had mild COVID-19 (a few samples of this study predate the infection). Cell type and time point are not known. The chain has TRBV6-2 or TRBV6-3 and TRBJ2-3, with TRBD2 matching 13 bases. Sequenced sample: PBMCs or a T cell subset sorted from them (not recorded which). CDR3 DNA sequence: TGTGCCAGCAGCCCAGGACTAGCGGGAGCGGGAATTAACACAGATACGCAGTATTTT. It translates to CASSPGLAGAGINTDTQYF.